This T cell receptor beta chain was retrieved from a study of vaccination and CD4 T cells after COVID-19. Study at large: In the convalescent cohort, there were six males and four females, two of them Hispanic. SARS-CoV-2, HCoV-NL63, HCoV-OC43 and HCoV-229E supplied the overlapping spike peptides used to stimulate cells.

Points on this clonotype: Its antigen is still unknown.

Oncomine TCR Beta short-read sequencing was applied to DNA from cultured CD4+ T cells. The template was genomic DNA from cultured CD4+ T cells. Each CDR3 protein gets one entry after TCRdb re-called the PCR reads with MiXCR. There are roughly 15,000 distinct CDR3 sequences in the sample; approximately 80% occur only once, and around 10% lies in the top ten. CDR1 is KGHDR, CDR2 SFDVKD, per germline. There are 14 residues in the CDR3. V lost 9 bases to trimming and J lost 6 bases, with 18 bases between them. As for treatment: approximately 10-day PBMC culture with coronavirus spike peptide pools or control peptides (ViraFEST assay). General observations from the study: Among reactive clones from convalescent patients, a median 86.3% appeared only post-vaccination.

The chain recombines TRBV24-1 with TRBJ2-3; D is unclear. The sample here was CD4+ T cells from blood, cultured in vitro, taken after SARS-CoV-2 vaccination. The receptor comes from a human donor who received a COVID-19 vaccine. CDR3 sequence reads: CATSPEYVSDTQYF. The CDR3 region has the DNA TGTGCCACCTCCCCCGAATACGTCTCGGATACGCAGTATTTT.